Shown below are 31 T cell receptor beta chains from a single sample sequenced in a study of post-analysis software for immune sequencing data. Study-wide results and limits: Elevated frequency relative to controls characterized four or five TRBV segments in patients, TRBV5-6, TRBV5-1 and TRBV20-1 among them.

Researchers reported that TCR beta cDNA libraries carried unique molecular identifiers. In TCRdb, the PCR reads were re-called with MiXCR into one record per CDR3 protein. The sample consists of approximately 770,000 distinct CDR3 sequences, 40% to 55% of them appearing once. Their antigens are not known. What was sequenced was blood. The receptors were gathered from a girl aged 10-17 years with multiple sclerosis.

This chain links TRBV6-1 with TRBJ2-2; D is possibly TRBD2 (6 bases). V was clipped by 8 bases and J by 0 bases, with 13 bases between them. Germline loops: CDR1 MNHNS, CDR2 SASEGT. There are 15 residues in the CDR3. DNA of the CDR3: TGTGCCAGCCTACTAGCTCTACCGAACACCGGGGAGCTGTTTTTT. Translating gives CASLLALPNTGELFF.

Only a few counts were recorded for this clonotype. J is TRBJ2-3 and V is TRBV2; D call uncertain. The ends were cut back, 3 bases at V and 4 bases at J, with 5 bases in the middle. Germline assignment: CDR1 SNHLY and CDR2 FYNNEI. CDR3 size: 12 residues. In DNA, the CDR3 is TGTGCCAGCAGTGAGATGGCAGATACGCAGTATTTT. Translated, it gives CASSEMADTQYF.

The rearrangement links TRBV20-1 to TRBJ2-5, with D hard to call. With 0 bases removed from V and 4 bases from J, the gap between germline ends came to 12 bases. CDR1 and CDR2 from the germline V gene are DFQATT and SNEGSKA (reference sequence). The CDR3 has 14 residues. The CDR3 region is CSAREAGPRETQYF. The CDR3 DNA is TGCAGTGCTAGAGAGGCAGGCCCGAGAGAGACCCAGTACTTC.

The genes are TRBV9 and TRBJ2-5; D unresolved. This CDR3 region has 15 residues. V was shortened by 0 bases and J by 1 base, with 10 bases between the two germline ends. Germline CDR1 SGDLS, CDR2 YYNGEE. The CDR3 here is CASSVAGRLQETQYF. As DNA, the CDR3 is TGTGCCAGCAGCGTAGCTGGTCGGCTCCAAGAGACCCAGTACTTC.

The chain recombines TRBV10-3 with TRBJ2-5; D gene ambiguous. This CDR3 has 19 amino acids. CDR1 is ENHRY, CDR2 SYGVKD, per germline. Trimming stripped 0 bases from V and 5 bases from J, with 25 bases between. As DNA, the CDR3 is TGTGCCATCAGTGAGTCGATATCGAGGCCAGGTGTTATTTGGGAGACCCAGTACTTC. Its translation is CAISESISRPGVIWETQYF.

The gene calls are TRBV6-6 and TRBJ2-1, with a weak D call TRBD2 (5 bases). V gave up 4 bases and J gave up 9 bases, with 10 bases separating them. CDR1 and CDR2 from the germline V gene are MNHNY and SVGAGI (reference sequence). The CDR3 runs 12 residues. CDR3 loop: CASSSKRIEQFF. The CDR3 region has the DNA TGTGCCAGCAGTTCAAAGCGGATTGAGCAGTTCTTC.

The chain recombines TRBV7-6 with TRBJ2-7; TRBD2 aligns across 11 bases. The CDR3 consists of 17 residues. V shed 5 bases and J 0 bases; nucleotides not matched to a gene: 9. Germline V gene lookup returns CDR1 SGHVS and CDR2 FNYEAQ. The CDR3 reads CASSQTSGRGPSYEQYF. For the CDR3, the DNA is TGTGCCAGCAGCCAAACTAGCGGGAGAGGCCCCTCCTACGAGCAGTACTTC. The variable domain in full, with the rest retrieved from reference TRBV7-6 and TRBJ2-7, is GAGVSQSPRYKVTKRGQDVALRCDPISGHVSLYWYRQALGQGPEFLTYFNYEAQQDKSGLPNDRFSAERPEGSISTLTIQRTEQRDSAMYRCASSQTSGRGPSYEQYFGPGTRLTVT.

V gene TRBV6-5 combines with J gene TRBJ2-1; 7 bases match TRBD2. The trim removed 0 bases at V and 4 bases at J, leaving 3 bases unmatched. The CDR3 length is 15 residues. Germline V gene data show CDR1 as MNHEY and CDR2 as SVGAGI. CDR3 sequence (DNA): TGTGCCAGCAGTTACTCGCCTAGCGGATACAATGAGCAGTTCTTC. Residues: CASSYSPSGYNEQFF.

This clonotype has more than one count but fewer than ten. J is TRBJ2-1 and V is TRBV2; D tentatively fits TRBD1 or TRBD2 (5 bases each). The CDR3 length is 14 residues. Germline CDR1 is SNHLY and CDR2 is FYNNEI. Deletions cut 7 bases from V and 8 bases from J, with 18 bases between. CDR3 sequence (DNA): TGTGCCAGCATAAGCGGACTCACCAGGGATGAGCAGTTCTTC. This encodes CASISGLTRDEQFF.

The V call is TRBV7-9, the J call TRBJ2-5; D remains unclear. This CDR3 is 14 amino acids long. The ends were cut back, 2 bases at V and 5 bases at J, with 12 bases in the middle. CDR1 is SEHNR, CDR2 FQNEAQ, per germline (reference sequence). CDR3 region: CASSLSMGKETQYF. The CDR3 bases are TGTGCCAGCAGCTTAAGTATGGGGAAGGAGACCCAGTACTTC.

J is TRBJ1-2 and V is TRBV5-1, with TRBD1 as a possible D gene (6 bases). The length of the CDR3 is 14 residues. The germline V and J ends were trimmed by 4 bases and 8 bases, with 18 bases remaining between them. The germline V gene encodes CDR1 SGHRS and CDR2 YFSETQ. This chain's CDR3 is CASSEPGHLYGYTF. DNA of the CDR3: TGCGCCAGCAGCGAACCGGGACACCTCTACGGCTACACCTTC.

The chain couples TRBV20-1 to TRBJ2-4; TRBD1 might be the D (5 bases). Trimming left V 3 bases short and J 6 bases short, with 9 bases between. CDR3 length equals 12 residues. Germline values: CDR1 DFQATT, CDR2 SNEGSKA (reference sequence). CDR3 in DNA: TGCAGTGCTAGTCAGGGAAGAAACATTCAGTACTTC. It specifies CSASQGRNIQYF.

V and J are TRBV20-1 and TRBJ2-3; D may be TRBD2 (6 bases). CDR3 length equals 14 residues. V was shortened by 4 bases and J by 3 bases, with 14 bases between the two germline ends. In germline, CDR1 is DFQATT, CDR2 SNEGSKA (reference sequence). The CDR3 DNA is TGCAGTGCTATTGGAGGGAGTGGGACAGATACGCAGTATTTT. Translation: CSAIGGSGTDTQYF.

The V call is TRBV20-1, the J call TRBJ2-1; TRBD2 aligns across 9 bases. CDR3 length: 14 residues. Looked up from germline, CDR1 is DFQATT and CDR2 is SNEGSKA (reference sequence). The J segment lost 8 bases and the V segment lost 0 bases, leaving 5 bases of the junction unmatched. This chain's CDR3 is CSARDSSSGDEQFF. CDR3 coding DNA: TGCAGTGCTAGAGATTCCTCTAGCGGGGATGAGCAGTTCTTC.

The chain is built from TRBV6-2 or TRBV6-3 and TRBJ2-7; TRBD2 matches at 10 bases. The CDR3 contains 16 residues. Germline values: CDR1 MNHEY, CDR2 SVGEGT. With 7 bases clipped from V and 1 base from J, the junction kept 10 bases outside the gene matches. CDR3 bases: TGTGCCAGCACTGAGCGGGAGGGACGATTATCCTACGAGCAGTACTTC. As protein: CASTEREGRLSYEQYF.

The chain is built from TRBV12-3 or TRBV12-4 and TRBJ2-1; D is perhaps TRBD2 (5 bases). The CDR3 has 18 amino acids. Trimming left V 1 base short and J 2 bases short, with 18 bases between. The CDR3 loop is CASSLEGFGSGAYNEQFF. The DNA for the CDR3 is TGTGCCAGCAGTTTAGAAGGTTTTGGGAGCGGAGCCTACAATGAGCAGTTCTTC.

This clonotype was recorded a few times. The rearrangement links TRBV12-3 or TRBV12-4 to TRBJ1-2; D not resolved. Trimming took off 1 base at V and 3 bases at J, with 15 bases between the two ends. The CDR3 is 16 residues long. The CDR3: CASSLGNGVPDYGYTF. DNA for the CDR3: TGTGCCAGCAGTTTAGGGAACGGTGTCCCAGACTATGGCTACACCTTC.

The chain recombines TRBV7-9 with TRBJ2-7; 7 bases line up with TRBD2. Trimming removed 4 bases from V and 6 bases from J; junction bases left unmatched: 12. The CDR3 consists of 15 residues. From germline, CDR1 is SEHNR and CDR2 FQNEAQ (reference sequence). Written as DNA, the CDR3 is TGTGCCAGCAGCTGGACCGGGGCTAGCGGTACCGAGCAGTACTTC. It yields the protein CASSWTGASGTEQYF. Combining the CDR3 with reference TRBV7-9 and TRBJ2-7 gives the whole variable domain DTGVSQNPRHKITKRGQNVTFRCDPISEHNRLYWYRQTLGQGPEFLTYFQNEAQLEKSRLLSDRFSAERPKGSFSTLEIQRTEQGDSAMYLCASSWTGASGTEQYFGPGTRLTVT.

The V and J genes are TRBV11-3 and TRBJ2-7; D is ambiguous. The V and J ends lost 1 base and 6 bases respectively, with 16 bases between them. Germline V gives CDR1 SGHNT, CDR2 YENEEA. The CDR3 consists of 15 residues. DNA of the CDR3: TGTGCCAGCAGCTTAGGCTCCAGCCCGTCTGCCGAGCAGTACTTC. It codes for CASSLGSSPSAEQYF.

This clonotype was observed a handful of times. This chain uses TRBV12-3 or TRBV12-4 with TRBJ2-1; TRBD2 aligns across 7 bases. J lost 3 bases, V lost 5 bases, and 10 bases had no gene match. This CDR3 comprises 16 residues. Here the CDR3 reads CASSGPSGSFYNEQFF. As DNA, the CDR3 is TGTGCCAGCAGTGGGCCTAGCGGATCCTTCTACAATGAGCAGTTCTTC.

The rearrangement links TRBV20-1 to TRBJ2-7, with D perhaps TRBD2 (6 bases). Trimming stripped 6 bases from V and 2 bases from J, with 17 bases between. This CDR3 spans 14 amino acids. The germline gives CDR1 DFQATT, CDR2 SNEGSKA (reference sequence). As DNA, the CDR3 is TGCAGTGCACGTAGGGCTAGGGAGGCCTACGAGCAGTACTTC. The encoded protein is CSARRAREAYEQYF.

The chain links TRBV2 to TRBJ2-4; unclear D gene. Germline CDR1 SNHLY, CDR2 FYNNEI. The ends were cut back, 8 bases at V and 0 bases at J, with 17 bases in the middle. The CDR3 is 16 residues long. Here the CDR3 DNA reads TGTGCCAGCGATACGCAGACACCACTAGCCAAAAACATTCAGTACTTC. It is translated as CASDTQTPLAKNIQYF.

The chain is built from TRBV27 and TRBJ1-1; TRBD1 matches at 7 bases. The germline CDR1 and CDR2 sequences are MNHEY and SMNVEV (reference sequence). J gave up 0 bases and V 5 bases, and 6 bases lay outside the gene matches. This CDR3 contains 15 residues. This chain's CDR3 is CASSPRDRLNTEAFF. In DNA, the CDR3 is TGTGCCAGCAGTCCAAGGGACAGATTGAACACTGAAGCTTTCTTT.

The chain joins TRBV5-1 to TRBJ1-2, with 8 bases fitting TRBD1. V lost 0 bases to trimming and J lost 10 bases; unmatched junction nucleotides: 5. The CDR3 length is 13 residues. Germline CDR1 SGHRS, CDR2 YFSETQ. The CDR3 sequence: CASSLVQGVDYTF. Written as DNA, the CDR3 is TGCGCCAGCAGCTTGGTACAGGGGGTCGACTACACCTTC.

The chain links TRBV12-3 or TRBV12-4 to TRBJ2-7; 11 bases agree with TRBD1. J lost 4 bases, V lost 5 bases, and 10 bases had no gene match. The CDR3 loop spans 16 amino acids. CDR3 sequence (DNA): TGTGCCAGCAGTCACCTAATTGGACAGGGGGCTTACGAGCAGTACTTC. This gives the protein CASSHLIGQGAYEQYF.

The V and J genes are TRBV11-1 and TRBJ2-3; no clear D. V was clipped by 5 bases and J by 0 bases, with 15 bases between them. The germline gives CDR1 SGHAT, CDR2 FQDESV (reference sequence). The CDR3 sequence is 16 residues long. The CDR3 DNA reads as TGTGCCAGCAGCCCCTCGCGGAGAACTAGCACAGATACGCAGTATTTT. It is translated as CASSPSRRTSTDTQYF.

This clonotype has more than one count but fewer than ten. This chain connects TRBV10-3 to TRBJ2-7; D may correspond to TRBD1 or TRBD2 (6 bases each). This CDR3 is built from 16 residues. The germline CDR1 and CDR2 sequences are ENHRY and SYGVKD. Trimming left V 6 bases short and J 1 base short, with 19 bases between. The CDR3 nucleotides are TGTGCCATCAGCGGCGGGGTGGGGGGCCAATCCTACGAGCAGTACTTC. Translation gives CAISGGVGGQSYEQYF.

The J gene is TRBJ2-7, the V gene TRBV27; TRBD2 might be the D (7 bases). Germline assignment: CDR1 MNHEY and CDR2 SMNVEV (reference sequence). The CDR3 extends over 13 amino acids. The ends were cut back, 5 bases at V and 3 bases at J, with 11 bases in the middle. CDR3 bases: TGTGCCAGCAGTCGGAGGGGGGGCTACGAGCAGTACTTC. It is translated as CASSRRGGYEQYF.

This chain links TRBV5-1 with TRBJ2-7, with D tentatively TRBD1 (5 bases). Trimming took 6 bases from V and 2 from J, leaving 12 bases between them. The CDR3 length is 13 residues. CDR1 and CDR2 (germline): SGHRS, YFSETQ. CDR3 DNA sequence: TGCGCCAGCACGGACGGACAAGCCTACGAGCAGTACTTC. Amino acids: CASTDGQAYEQYF.

This chain joins TRBV7-8 and TRBJ2-5; 7 bases agree with TRBD2. CDR3 length equals 17 residues. Germline V gives CDR1 SGHVS, CDR2 FQNEAQ. The V gene end was trimmed by 1 base and the J gene end by 2 bases; junction bases not matched to a gene: 10. The CDR3 is CASSLDSGGGQQETQYF. The CDR3 region has the DNA TGTGCCAGCAGCTTAGATTCTGGGGGGGGTCAACAAGAGACCCAGTACTTC.

This clonotype was seen a few times. The chain couples TRBV29-1 to TRBJ2-4; 8 bases are shared with TRBD1. The length of the CDR3 is 17 residues. Germline V gene sequence: CDR1 SQVTM, CDR2 ANQGSEA. V trimming: 1 base; J trimming: 5 bases; junction bases outside the gene matches: 13. CDR3 amino acids: CSVEVLAPGQDQNIQYF. CDR3 coding DNA: TGCAGCGTTGAAGTCCTGGCTCCGGGACAGGACCAAAACATTCAGTACTTC. Variable domain in full (rest from reference TRBV29-1 and TRBJ2-4): SAVISQKPSRDICQRGTSLTIQCQVDSQVTMMFWYRQQPGQSLTLIATANQGSEATYESGFVIDKFPISRPNLTFSTLTVSNMSPEDSSIYLCSVEVLAPGQDQNIQYFGAGTRLSVL.